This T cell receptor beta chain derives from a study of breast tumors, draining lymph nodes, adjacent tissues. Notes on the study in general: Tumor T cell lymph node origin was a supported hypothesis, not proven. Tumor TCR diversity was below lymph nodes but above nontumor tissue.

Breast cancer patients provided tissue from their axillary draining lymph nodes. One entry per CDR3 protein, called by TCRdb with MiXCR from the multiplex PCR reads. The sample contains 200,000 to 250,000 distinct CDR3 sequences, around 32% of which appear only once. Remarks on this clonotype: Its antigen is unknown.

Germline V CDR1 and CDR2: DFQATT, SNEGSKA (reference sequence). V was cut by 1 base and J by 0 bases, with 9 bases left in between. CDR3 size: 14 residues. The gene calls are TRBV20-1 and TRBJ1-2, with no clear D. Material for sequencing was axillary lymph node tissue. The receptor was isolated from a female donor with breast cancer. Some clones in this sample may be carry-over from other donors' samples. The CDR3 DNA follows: TGCAGTGCTAGAGGAGGTCCGGCTAACTATGGCTACACCTTC. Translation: CSARGGPANYGYTF.